Shown below are 27 T cell receptor beta chains from a single sample sequenced in a study of T-cell reconstitution after alpha-beta-depleted transplantation in children. Using unique molecular identifiers, the investigators prepared the TCRbeta library. TCRdb ran MiXCR on the PCR reads and lists one entry per CDR3 protein. This sample yields a few hundred thousand distinct CDR3 sequences, of which approximately 12% are seen a single time; over 2% belongs to the top ten. This material consisted of PBMCs, mostly from graft donor cells, taken 360 days after TCRalphabeta/CD19-depleted stem cell transplant. The receptors originated from a male patient between 10 and 17 years old who had a stem cell transplant for acute myeloid leukemia, so the T cells may come from the graft donor.

The chain combines TRBV3-1 with TRBJ2-1, with TRBD2 matching over 11 bases. Trimming at V came to 5 bases and at J to 5 bases, leaving 8 bases not matched to a gene. From germline, CDR1 is LGHDT and CDR2 YNNKEL (reference sequence). The CDR3 covers 16 residues. The CDR3, as DNA: TGTGCCAGCAGCGACCGGACTAGCGGGCCTAACAATGAGCAGTTCTTC. It yields the protein CASSDRTSGPNNEQFF.

A remark on this clonotype: This may stem from a read error, because a much larger clone lies one nucleotide away. This CDR3 fails to terminate in the conserved phenylalanine or tryptophan, so it likely reflects a read error. The chain joins TRBV29-1 to TRBJ2-3, with D unclear. Germline CDR1 SQVTM, CDR2 ANQGSEA. V was cut by 4 bases and J by 6 bases, with 11 bases left in between. The CDR3 covers 12 residues. The CDR3 DNA reads as TGCAGCGTTGGGACGGGTCGGGATACGCAGTATTAT. Translating it yields CSVGTGRDTQYY.

The J gene is TRBJ2-7, the V gene TRBV20-1, with 12 nucleotides matching TRBD2. CDR1 DFQATT and CDR2 SNEGSKA come from the germline V gene (reference sequence). The V gene end was trimmed by 3 bases and the J gene end by 2 bases; junction bases not matched to a gene: 8. The CDR3 extends over 16 amino acids. The CDR3 here is CSASRLAGDLTYEQYF. The CDR3 nucleotides read TGCAGTGCTAGCCGACTAGCGGGGGACCTTACCTACGAGCAGTACTTC.

This CDR3 reads CSARMPAGAGFDTQYF. The CDR3 DNA reads as TGCAGTGCTAGAATGCCAGCGGGGGCAGGTTTTGATACGCAGTATTTT. The J gene is TRBJ2-3, the V gene TRBV20-1; TRBD2 agrees at 8 bases. The V and J ends lost 2 bases and 6 bases, in that order; junction bases with no gene match: 13. CDR3 size: 16 residues. Per germline, CDR1 DFQATT and CDR2 SNEGSKA (reference sequence).

This clonotype was detected only a few times. The gene calls are TRBV20-1 and TRBJ2-6; D unclear. CDR1 is DFQATT and CDR2 is SNEGSKA in the germline V gene (reference sequence). Trimming stripped 3 bases from V and 4 bases from J, with 7 bases between. CDR3 length equals 13 residues. CDR3 amino acids: CSARSLGANVLTF. Written as DNA, the CDR3 is TGCAGTGCTAGGTCTTTGGGGGCCAACGTCCTGACTTTC.

This chain uses TRBV20-1 with TRBJ2-1; a possible D gene is TRBD2 (6 bases). The CDR3 consists of 15 residues. V was cut by 7 bases and J by 0 bases, with 16 bases left in between. Germline CDR1 is DFQATT and CDR2 is SNEGSKA (reference sequence). CDR3 sequence reads: CSVGSRGSSYNEQFF. CDR3 coding DNA: TGCAGTGTGGGGTCGCGGGGAAGCTCCTACAATGAGCAGTTCTTC.

The gene calls are TRBV3-1 and TRBJ2-6; 8 nucleotides align to TRBD1. This CDR3 comprises 21 residues. Germline V gives CDR1 LGHDT, CDR2 YNNKEL (reference sequence). V lost 4 bases to trimming and J lost 4 bases; unmatched junction nucleotides: 21. The CDR3 sequence is CASSPPGRDRGPVAGANVLTF. In DNA form, the CDR3 reads TGTGCCAGCAGCCCACCCGGTAGAGACAGGGGACCTGTAGCGGGGGCCAACGTCCTGACTTTC.

This sequence joins TRBV20-1 and TRBJ2-3, with 12 bases lining up with TRBD2. J lost 0 bases, V lost 2 bases, and 9 bases had no gene match. CDR3 length: 18 residues. The germline V gene encodes CDR1 DFQATT and CDR2 SNEGSKA (reference sequence). The CDR3 loop reads CSARLAGGWTYSTDTQYF. The CDR3 bases are TGCAGTGCTAGACTAGCGGGAGGGTGGACATATAGCACAGATACGCAGTATTTT.

Only a few counts were recorded for this clonotype. The genes are TRBV6-5 and TRBJ1-1; the D is unclear. V was trimmed by 2 bases and J by 1 base, leaving 8 bases between them. The germline V gene encodes CDR1 MNHEY and CDR2 SVGAGI. The CDR3 has 14 amino acids. CDR3 DNA sequence: TGTGCCAGCAGTTACCTCGGTGGGAACACTGAAGCTTTCTTT. The encoded protein is CASSYLGGNTEAFF.

The chain recombines TRBV29-1 with TRBJ2-5, with a tentative D call TRBD1 (6 bases). The germline V gene encodes CDR1 SQVTM and CDR2 ANQGSEA. Trimming removed 2 bases from V and 4 bases from J, with 14 bases in between. This CDR3 comprises 14 residues. The CDR3 DNA reads as TGCAGCGTTGAAAAGGGGGTGGTGGGAGAGACCCAGTACTTC. Protein sequence: CSVEKGVVGETQYF.

This clonotype occurred many times. The rearrangement uses TRBV28 and TRBJ2-3, with D unclear. Trimming took 8 bases from V and 4 from J, leaving 10 bases between them. The V gene's germline CDR1 is MDHEN and CDR2 SYDVKM. The CDR3 is 12 amino acids. The CDR3 region has the DNA TGTGCCAGCGAGGTCTCGTCAGATACGCAGTATTTT. It encodes CASEVSSDTQYF.

The sample holds a few counts of this clonotype. The chain carries TRBV13 and TRBJ2-4; 7 positions match TRBD1. CDR1 and CDR2 from the germline V gene are PRHDT and FYEKMQ (reference sequence). This CDR3 contains 15 residues. Trimming at V came to 5 bases and at J to 1 base, leaving 5 bases not matched to a gene. The CDR3 coding sequence is TGTGCCAGCAGCGAAGACAGGGCGGCCAAAAACATTCAGTACTTC. Encoded protein: CASSEDRAAKNIQYF.

This chain connects TRBV4-2 to TRBJ2-4; TRBD2 aligns across 8 bases. Trimming removed 3 bases from V and 6 bases from J; junction bases left unmatched: 10. This CDR3 is 16 amino acids long. The germline V gene has CDR1 LGHNA and CDR2 YNFKEQ. CDR3 nucleotides: TGTGCCAGCAGCCAGCGTGAGAATCTAGCGGGAAACATTCAGTACTTC. It translates to CASSQRENLAGNIQYF.

This sequence joins TRBV30 and TRBJ2-3; no clear D gene. Trimming pared 3 bases from V and 6 bases from J, leaving 7 bases between. The CDR3 has 11 amino acids. CDR1 is GTSNPN and CDR2 is SVGIG in the germline V gene (reference sequence). The CDR3 region has the DNA TGTGCCTGGAGCCGGCTGGATACGCAGTATTTT. Translated, it gives CAWSRLDTQYF.

A few counts support this clonotype. The chain couples TRBV2 to TRBJ2-7, with a possible D match to TRBD2 (5 bases). Germline V gives CDR1 SNHLY, CDR2 FYNNEI. The ends were cut back, 7 bases at V and 2 bases at J, with 21 bases in the middle. The CDR3 spans 16 residues. Written as DNA, the CDR3 is TGTGCCAGCATCGGCCAACTTGGCGGGCTTGCCTACGAGCAGTACTTC. The encoded protein is CASIGQLGGLAYEQYF.

V gene TRBV13 combines with J gene TRBJ2-5; 8 bases line up with TRBD2. Trimming took 1 base from V and 4 from J; bases not matched to a gene: 5. Per the germline V gene, CDR1 is PRHDT and CDR2 is FYEKMQ (reference sequence). The CDR3 loop spans 15 amino acids. CDR3 sequence: CASSLVRTSRETQYF. CDR3 nucleotides: TGTGCCAGCAGCTTAGTGCGGACTAGCCGAGAGACCCAGTACTTC.

There are many counts of this clonotype. The chain links TRBV29-1 to TRBJ2-1, with no clear D. This CDR3 contains 16 residues. V lost 0 bases to trimming and J lost 0 bases, with 12 bases between them. Germline CDR1 is SQVTM and CDR2 is ANQGSEA. In nucleotides, the CDR3 is TGCAGCGTTGAAGATCGAGTACGGAGCTCCTACAATGAGCAGTTCTTC. Translated: CSVEDRVRSSYNEQFF.

About this clonotype itself: The junction shows a germline mismatch at one end, possibly a read error. The CDR3 nucleotides read TGTGCCAGCAGCCCTACAGGGGGCTCTGAAAACACCATATATTTT. Protein: CASSPTGGSENTIYF. This chain links TRBV7-3 with TRBJ1-3; TRBD1 matches at 9 bases. The CDR3 covers 15 residues. CDR1 and CDR2 from the germline V gene are SGHTA and FQGTGA.

This chain joins TRBV7-8 and TRBJ1-2, with unresolved D. CDR3 size: 13 residues. Germline-derived CDR1 and CDR2 are SGHVS and FQNEAQ. V lost 1 base and J lost 6, with 9 bases in between. The CDR3: CASSLVRGHGYTF. CDR3 coding DNA: TGTGCCAGCAGCTTAGTTCGGGGTCATGGCTACACCTTC.

This clonotype appeared a few times. The rearrangement links TRBV28 to TRBJ1-5, with a weak D call TRBD1 (5 bases). The CDR3 length is 15 residues. The ends were cut back, 2 bases at V and 0 bases at J, with 8 bases in the middle. The germline V gene encodes CDR1 MDHEN and CDR2 SYDVKM. CDR3 coding DNA: TGTGCCAGCAGTTTAGGGGCAACTAGCAATCAGCCCCAGCATTTT. Amino acids: CASSLGATSNQPQHF.

The chain carries TRBV20-1 and TRBJ2-7; 7 nucleotides agree with TRBD2. The germline V gene has CDR1 DFQATT and CDR2 SNEGSKA (reference sequence). Trimming removed 3 bases from V and 6 bases from J; junction bases left unmatched: 2. The CDR3 consists of 11 residues. CDR3 amino acids: CSASGLGEQYF. CDR3 sequence (DNA): TGCAGTGCTAGTGGACTAGGCGAGCAGTACTTC.

This clonotype occurred many times. V usage is TRBV11-1 and J usage is TRBJ2-7, with 11 bases lining up with TRBD2. After removal of 0 bases from V and 1 base from J, the junction contained 8 bases not matched to a gene. CDR3 length equals 18 residues. Per the germline V gene, CDR1 is SGHAT and CDR2 is FQDESV (reference sequence). CDR3 sequence (DNA): TGTGCCAGCAGCTTAGCACTAGCGGGAGCTCTAGTTTCCTACGAGCAGTACTTC. Amino acids: CASSLALAGALVSYEQYF.

The J gene is TRBJ1-5, the V gene TRBV6-5; 11 bases align to TRBD1. The CDR3 consists of 15 residues. Germline V gene lookup returns CDR1 MNHEY and CDR2 SVGAGI. The V gene end was trimmed by 2 bases and the J gene end by 6 bases; junction bases not matched to a gene: 3. The DNA for the CDR3 is TGTGCCAGCAGTTACCGGGGGACAGGGGGTCAGCCCCAGCATTTT. Residues: CASSYRGTGGQPQHF.

This clonotype was seen more than once but under ten times. The chain couples TRBV5-5 to TRBJ2-7; TRBD1 matches 8 bases. The CDR3 loop spans 16 amino acids. Unmatched junction bases numbered 7, after V lost 2 bases and J lost 0 bases. Looked up from germline, CDR1 is SGHKS and CDR2 is YYEKEE (reference sequence). DNA of the CDR3: TGTGCCAGCAGCTTCGGCATGGACAGGGTCTCCTACGAGCAGTACTTC. This codes for CASSFGMDRVSYEQYF.

The chain couples TRBV12-3 or TRBV12-4 to TRBJ1-1; D might be TRBD1 (5 bases). The CDR3 sequence is 14 residues long. Trimming stripped 1 base from V and 4 bases from J, with 10 bases between. The CDR3 reads CASSLERGITEAFF. The CDR3 region has the DNA TGTGCCAGCAGTTTAGAGAGGGGTATCACTGAAGCTTTCTTT.

The chain carries TRBV29-1 and TRBJ1-6; D not resolved. The CDR3 extends over 13 amino acids. Between the trimmed V and J ends, which lost 3 bases and 5 bases, there was a span of 8 bases. Per the germline V gene, CDR1 is SQVTM and CDR2 is ANQGSEA. CDR3 amino acids: CSVDSANNSPLHF. CDR3 sequence (DNA): TGCAGCGTTGATTCGGCGAATAATTCACCCCTCCACTTT.

In this sample, this clonotype turned up a few times. V and J are TRBV20-1 and TRBJ2-1; D may be TRBD1 or TRBD2 (5 bases each). The CDR3 totals 13 residues. Trimming removed 7 bases at V and 9 bases at J, with 19 bases between. In germline, CDR1 is DFQATT, CDR2 SNEGSKA (reference sequence). For the CDR3, the DNA is TGCAGTGTGGGGGAGTTCGGGGTGCCTGAGCAGTTCTTC. As protein: CSVGEFGVPEQFF.